These 30 T cell receptor beta chains were all obtained from the same sample, sequenced in a study of vaccination and CD4 T cells after COVID-19. Specified treatment: approximately nine-day PBMC culture with coronavirus spike peptide pools or control peptides (ViraFEST assay). Sequencing of cultured CD4+ T cell DNA used the Oncomine TCR Beta short-read assay. Each CDR3 protein gets one entry after TCRdb re-called the PCR reads with MiXCR. The sample consists of 9,500 to 15,000 distinct CDR3 sequences, 30% of them appearing once. These TCRs are of unknown antigen specificity. Sequencing used cultured CD4+ T cells from blood. These receptors were taken from a human donor with COVID-19.

The chain carries TRBV6-1 and TRBJ2-3, with D unresolved. Germline CDR1 is MNHNS and CDR2 is SASEGT. This CDR3 is built from 13 residues. Trimming took off 6 bases at V and 1 base at J, with 8 bases between the two ends. The CDR3 coding sequence is TGTGCCAGCAGAAACCCCGGCACAGATACGCAGTATTTT. It translates to CASRNPGTDTQYF.

The V and J genes are TRBV20-1 and TRBJ2-3; D gene ambiguous. The CDR3 consists of 14 residues. The V and J ends lost 3 bases and 0 bases respectively, with 10 bases between them. The V gene's germline CDR1 is DFQATT and CDR2 SNEGSKA (reference sequence). For the CDR3, the DNA is TGCAGTGCTAGCCGTGGCAGTAGCACAGATACGCAGTATTTT. Translating gives CSASRGSSTDTQYF.

The rearrangement joins TRBV6-1 to TRBJ1-5; TRBD1 aligns across 7 bases. This CDR3 region has 18 residues. Trimming at V came to 3 bases and at J to 0 bases, leaving 11 bases not matched to a gene. The germline V gene encodes CDR1 MNHNS and CDR2 SASEGT. The CDR3 reads CASSDPTWTGNSNQPQHF. DNA for the CDR3: TGTGCCAGCAGTGATCCTACTTGGACAGGTAATAGCAATCAGCCCCAGCATTTT.

This chain links TRBV7-6 with TRBJ1-5; D ambiguous. The CDR3 is made up of 17 amino acids. The germline V gene has CDR1 SGHVS and CDR2 FNYEAQ. Trimming took 1 base from V and 0 from J, leaving 13 bases between them. In DNA form, the CDR3 reads TGTGCCAGCAGCTTAGGCATTTTACCAAATAGCAATCAGCCCCAGCATTTT. Translation: CASSLGILPNSNQPQHF.

The chain links TRBV5-1 to TRBJ1-1, with D perhaps matching TRBD1 (5 bases). V lost 0 bases and J 5 bases, leaving 11 bases between the germline ends. This CDR3 is 14 amino acids long. Germline V lookup: CDR1 SGHRS, CDR2 YFSETQ. The CDR3 bases are TGCGCCAGCAGCTTGGACAGGCCCGGGACTGAAGCTTTCTTT. Amino acids: CASSLDRPGTEAFF. Full variable domain (outside the CDR3, taken from reference TRBV5-1 and TRBJ1-1): KAGVTQTPRYLIKTRGQQVTLSCSPISGHRSVSWYQQTPGQGLQFLFEYFSETQRNKGNFPGRFSGRQFSNSRSEMNVSTLELGDSALYLCASSLDRPGTEAFFGQGTRLTVV.

This clonotype was seen more than once but under ten times. The genes are TRBV5-1 and TRBJ2-5, with D maybe TRBD2 (7 bases). Germline CDR1 SGHRS, CDR2 YFSETQ. V was pared by 10 bases and J by 0 bases, with 16 bases between. The CDR3 has 14 residues. The CDR3 coding sequence is TGCGCCGACAGGCGGGGGCCAAACCAAGAGACCCAGTACTTC. It is translated as CADRRGPNQETQYF.

The V call is TRBV27, the J call TRBJ1-2, with a possible D match to TRBD1 (5 bases). This CDR3 spans 13 amino acids. Germline V gene data show CDR1 as MNHEY and CDR2 as SMNVEV (reference sequence). V lost 5 bases and J lost 0, with 7 bases in between. The CDR3 sequence: CASSGTANYGYTF. The DNA of the CDR3 is TGTGCCAGCAGTGGGACTGCTAACTATGGCTACACCTTC.

CDR3 sequence reads: CASSLGQRFHNSPLHF. The CDR3 nucleotides read TGTGCCAGCAGCTTAGGACAGAGGTTCCATAATTCACCCCTCCACTTT. The chain uses TRBV9 and TRBJ1-6; possible D gene TRBD1, 6 bases. The V end was cut by 4 bases, the J end by 5 bases, with 16 bases between. The germline CDR1 and CDR2 sequences are SGDLS and YYNGEE. This CDR3 comprises 16 residues.

This clonotype has just a few counts. CDR3 bases: TGCAGTGCTAGGGGGGGGAACACTGAAGCTTTCTTT. Translating gives CSARGGNTEAFF. The chain combines TRBV20-1 with TRBJ1-1; perhaps TRBD1 as D (5 bases). Germline CDR1 is DFQATT and CDR2 is SNEGSKA (reference sequence). The CDR3 is 12 amino acids. V shed 3 bases and J shed 1 base, with 6 bases lying between them.

J is TRBJ2-3 and V is TRBV18; TRBD2 is a possible D gene (5 bases). V lost 1 base and J 10 bases, leaving 15 bases between the germline ends. This CDR3 comprises 14 residues. Germline CDR1 KGHSH, CDR2 LQKENI. The CDR3 loop reads CASSPQTGIVAQYF. Written as DNA, the CDR3 is TGTGCCAGCTCACCACAAACGGGGATCGTCGCGCAGTATTTT.

This clonotype was observed a few times. The rearrangement links TRBV24-1 to TRBJ1-4; 10 nucleotides line up with TRBD1. Per the germline V gene, CDR1 is KGHDR and CDR2 is SFDVKD. J was trimmed by 8 bases and V by 4 bases; bases with no gene match: 6. The CDR3 is made up of 15 amino acids. CDR3 protein: CATSDPGQGSEKLFF. The CDR3 DNA is TGTGCCACCAGTGACCCGGGACAGGGGAGCGAAAAACTGTTTTTT.

There are a few counts of this clonotype. This rearrangement joins TRBV20-1 to TRBJ1-1; D might be TRBD1 (5 bases). V was pared by 5 bases and J by 8 bases, with 21 bases between. The CDR3 is 14 amino acids. Germline CDR1 and CDR2: DFQATT and SNEGSKA (reference sequence). Here the CDR3 DNA reads TGCAGTGCTCTTATCCCGGGACCGGTCGGGGAAGCTTTCTTT. Protein sequence: CSALIPGPVGEAFF.

V and J are TRBV20-1 and TRBJ2-5; 13 bases agree with TRBD2. This CDR3 region has 16 residues. The germline V gene has CDR1 DFQATT and CDR2 SNEGSKA (reference sequence). V gave up 5 bases and J gave up 0 bases; unmatched junction bases: 6. The DNA of the CDR3 is TGCAGTGCTGAGGGACTAGCGGGGACGTACCAAGAGACCCAGTACTTC. Its protein is CSAEGLAGTYQETQYF.

The chain employs TRBV12-3 or TRBV12-4 and TRBJ1-3; the D gene is possibly TRBD1 (5 bases). Trimming took off 6 bases at V and 3 bases at J, with 15 bases between the two ends. The CDR3 is 15 amino acids. CDR3 region: CASSPDGTGGNTIYF. CDR3 bases: TGTGCCAGCAGCCCGGACGGGACGGGTGGAAACACCATATATTTT.

This chain links TRBV5-6 with TRBJ2-3; D is undetermined. Per germline, CDR1 SGHDT and CDR2 YYEEEE. V was cut by 5 bases and J by 3 bases, with 19 bases left in between. This CDR3 comprises 16 residues. CDR3 in DNA: TGTGCCAGCAGGGGTCTGTCCCGCTCAAAAACAGATACGCAGTATTTT. Amino acids: CASRGLSRSKTDTQYF.

The chain joins TRBV28 to TRBJ1-6, with TRBD1 as a possible D gene (6 bases). Germline CDR1 MDHEN, CDR2 SYDVKM. V was trimmed by 4 bases and J by 11 bases, leaving 15 bases between them. The CDR3 runs 14 residues. The CDR3 loop reads CASSSGQYRPPLHF. CDR3 DNA sequence: TGTGCCAGCAGTTCTGGACAGTATCGTCCACCCCTCCACTTT.

This clonotype was observed a handful of times. The V and J genes are TRBV11-2 and TRBJ2-5; 8 bases match TRBD1. CDR1 and CDR2 (germline): SGHAT, FQNNGV. The length of the CDR3 is 17 residues. The junction had 10 bases not matched to a gene; V was cut back by 3 bases and J by 1 base. The CDR3: CASSLYRTGSFQETQYF. The CDR3 coding sequence is TGTGCCAGCAGCTTGTACAGGACAGGGTCTTTCCAAGAGACCCAGTACTTC.

This chain uses TRBV10-3 with TRBJ1-1, with unresolved D. The V gene's germline CDR1 is ENHRY and CDR2 SYGVKD. This CDR3 is 13 amino acids long. V was shortened by 6 bases and J by 5 bases, with 13 bases between the two germline ends. In DNA form, the CDR3 reads TGTGCCATCAGGGATCGGTTTTTTACTGAAGCTTTCTTT. Amino acid sequence: CAIRDRFFTEAFF.

The CDR3 here is CASSSGADRPGYTF. CDR3 nucleotides: TGTGCCAGTAGTTCTGGGGCAGACCGGCCTGGCTACACCTTC. The rearrangement uses TRBV19 and TRBJ1-2, with D possibly being TRBD1 (5 bases). The CDR3 runs 14 residues. Germline CDR1 reads LNHDA; CDR2 reads SQIVND (reference sequence). Trimming took 5 bases from V and 7 from J, leaving 17 bases between them.

The chain joins TRBV25-1 to TRBJ1-5; D is ambiguous. The CDR3 spans 12 residues. The germline gives CDR1 MGHDK, CDR2 SYGVNS. Trimming pared 4 bases from V and 4 bases from J, leaving 5 bases between. CDR3 nucleotides: TGTGCCAGCAGTGTAGGGAATCAGCCCCAGCATTTT. It translates to CASSVGNQPQHF.

The rearrangement joins TRBV20-1 to TRBJ2-3; 11 nucleotides match TRBD2. The V gene end was trimmed by 1 base and the J gene end by 5 bases; junction bases not matched to a gene: 11. The germline gives CDR1 DFQATT, CDR2 SNEGSKA (reference sequence). CDR3 length: 17 amino acids. CDR3 amino acids: CSARVAGGPSLLDTQYF. CDR3 coding DNA: TGCAGTGCTAGAGTAGCGGGGGGGCCTAGTCTACTAGATACGCAGTATTTT.

The rearrangement uses TRBV7-3 and TRBJ2-2, with 9 bases identical to TRBD1. The CDR3 runs 17 residues. From germline, CDR1 is SGHTA and CDR2 FQGTGA. J was trimmed by 3 bases and V by 5 bases; bases with no gene match: 10. Here the CDR3 reads CASSRRDRVVDTGELFF. The CDR3 bases are TGTGCCAGCAGCAGACGGGACAGGGTGGTAGACACCGGGGAGCTGTTTTTT.

The V and J genes are TRBV7-9 and TRBJ2-5, with a weak D call TRBD1 (6 bases). The V end lost 2 bases, the J end lost 7 bases, and 14 bases lay between the germline ends. Per the germline V gene, CDR1 is SEHNR and CDR2 is FQNEAQ (reference sequence). CDR3 length: 14 residues. The CDR3 reads CASSLQTGLGTQYF. CDR3 coding DNA: TGTGCCAGCAGCTTACAGACAGGCTTAGGGACCCAGTACTTC.

This sequence joins TRBV20-1 and TRBJ2-7; TRBD2 matches at 11 bases. The CDR3 consists of 14 residues. V was clipped by 2 bases and J by 7 bases; unmatched bases: 7. CDR1 and CDR2 from the germline V gene are DFQATT and SNEGSKA (reference sequence). The CDR3 protein is CSARHTGTSGEQYF. The CDR3 DNA reads TGCAGTGCTAGACATACGGGGACTAGCGGTGAGCAGTACTTC.

This clonotype was counted only a few times. This chain joins TRBV6-2 or TRBV6-3 and TRBJ1-1; D is perhaps TRBD1 (5 bases). The CDR3 runs to 18 residues. The germline V and J ends were trimmed by 0 bases and 4 bases, with 21 bases remaining between them. The germline V gene has CDR1 MNHEY and CDR2 SVGEGT. In DNA, the CDR3 is TGTGCCAGCAGTTACTCGCTGGGGACCCCTTCGGGAAGCACTGAAGCTTTCTTT. Protein sequence: CASSYSLGTPSGSTEAFF.

A few counts support this clonotype. The chain is built from TRBV20-1 and TRBJ1-1; D possibly corresponds to TRBD1 (6 bases). Germline CDR1 DFQATT, CDR2 SNEGSKA (reference sequence). This CDR3 contains 13 residues. The germline V and J ends were trimmed by 6 bases and 4 bases, with 15 bases remaining between them. CDR3 region: CSAREGGLTEAFF. The CDR3 region has the DNA TGCAGTGCCCGAGAAGGGGGTCTCACTGAAGCTTTCTTT.

The gene calls are TRBV5-1 and TRBJ1-2; D not resolved. Germline CDR1 reads SGHRS; CDR2 reads YFSETQ. The CDR3 is made up of 15 amino acids. The V and J ends lost 0 bases and 1 base respectively, with 10 bases between them. As DNA, the CDR3 is TGCGCCAGCAGCTTGGGAGGGAAATATAACTATGGCTACACCTTC. Amino acid sequence: CASSLGGKYNYGYTF.

The genes are TRBV6-4 and TRBJ1-3; D gene uncertain. V was pared by 8 bases and J by 1 base, with 0 bases between. Germline V CDR1 and CDR2: MRHNA, SNTAGT. The CDR3 covers 10 residues. The CDR3 protein is CASSGNTIYF. CDR3 DNA sequence: TGTGCCAGCTCTGGAAACACCATATATTTT.

A few counts support this clonotype. V gene TRBV10-3 combines with J gene TRBJ2-1, with 16 bases fitting TRBD2. Germline assignment: CDR1 ENHRY and CDR2 SYGVKD. V lost 6 bases to trimming and J lost 5 bases; unmatched junction nucleotides: 1. This CDR3 is 15 amino acids long. CDR3 residues: CAIRGTSGGDNEQFF. The CDR3, as DNA: TGTGCCATCAGAGGGACTAGCGGGGGGGACAATGAGCAGTTCTTC.

This clonotype was counted a few times. This chain links TRBV6-1 with TRBJ1-3; D is unresolved. The germline V gene has CDR1 MNHNS and CDR2 SASEGT. The CDR3 length is 12 residues. Trimming removed 10 bases from V and 1 base from J, with 8 bases in between. The CDR3 is CATRASGNTIYF. The DNA for the CDR3 is TGTGCCACCCGGGCTTCTGGAAACACCATATATTTT.